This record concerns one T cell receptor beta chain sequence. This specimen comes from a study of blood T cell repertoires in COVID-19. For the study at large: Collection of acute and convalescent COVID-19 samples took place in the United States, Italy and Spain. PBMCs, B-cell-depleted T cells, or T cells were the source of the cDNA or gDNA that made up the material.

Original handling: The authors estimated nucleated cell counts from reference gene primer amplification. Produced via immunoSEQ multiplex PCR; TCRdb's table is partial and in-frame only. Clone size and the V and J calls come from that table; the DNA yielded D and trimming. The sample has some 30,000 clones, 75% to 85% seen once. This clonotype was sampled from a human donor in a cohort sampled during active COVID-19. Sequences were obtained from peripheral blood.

The CDR3 DNA sequence: TGCAGCGTTGGCCGAAGCGGGGGGCCAGATACGCAGTATTTT. Its protein is CSVGRSGGPDTQYF. The V and J genes are TRBV29-1 and TRBJ2-3; 9 positions agree with TRBD2. The CDR3 is made up of 14 amino acids. Germline CDR1 is SQVTM and CDR2 is ANQGSEA. The V segment lost 4 bases and the J segment 4 bases; nucleotides outside the gene matches: 6.